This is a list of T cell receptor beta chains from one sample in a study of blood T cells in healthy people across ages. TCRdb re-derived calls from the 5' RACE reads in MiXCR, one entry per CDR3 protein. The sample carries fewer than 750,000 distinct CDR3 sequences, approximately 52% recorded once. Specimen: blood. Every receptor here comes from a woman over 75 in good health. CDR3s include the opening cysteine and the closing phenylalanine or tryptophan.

cdr3_aa: CASSSDRAGGQEETQYF
j_call: TRBJ2-5
cdr3_length: 17
v_call: TRBV7-2

cdr3_aa: CACSVKRDNNEQFF
j_call: TRBJ2-1
cdr3_length: 14
v_call: TRBV12-3/TRBV12-4

cdr3_aa: CATAKGGGSSDTQYF
j_call: TRBJ2-3
cdr3_length: 15
v_call: TRBV10-3

cdr3_aa: CASSKIGRDKGYNEQFF
j_call: TRBJ2-1
cdr3_length: 17
v_call: TRBV21-1

cdr3_aa: CSAAIARGDGQPQHF
j_call: TRBJ1-5
cdr3_length: 15
v_call: TRBV29-1

cdr3_aa: CASSQATDTQYF
j_call: TRBJ2-3
cdr3_length: 12
v_call: TRBV18

cdr3_aa: CASKLAGGPSETQYF
j_call: TRBJ2-5
cdr3_length: 15
v_call: TRBV2

cdr3_aa: CASTLPGTNTGELFF
j_call: TRBJ2-2
cdr3_length: 15
v_call: TRBV12-3/TRBV12-4

cdr3_aa: CASSFGQAFYNEQYF
j_call: TRBJ2-5
cdr3_length: 15
v_call: TRBV12-3/TRBV12-4

cdr3_aa: CSARVAGQRAGEQFF
j_call: TRBJ2-1
cdr3_length: 15
v_call: TRBV20-1

cdr3_aa: CASSPGTGIGQPQHF
j_call: TRBJ1-5
cdr3_length: 15
v_call: TRBV7-6